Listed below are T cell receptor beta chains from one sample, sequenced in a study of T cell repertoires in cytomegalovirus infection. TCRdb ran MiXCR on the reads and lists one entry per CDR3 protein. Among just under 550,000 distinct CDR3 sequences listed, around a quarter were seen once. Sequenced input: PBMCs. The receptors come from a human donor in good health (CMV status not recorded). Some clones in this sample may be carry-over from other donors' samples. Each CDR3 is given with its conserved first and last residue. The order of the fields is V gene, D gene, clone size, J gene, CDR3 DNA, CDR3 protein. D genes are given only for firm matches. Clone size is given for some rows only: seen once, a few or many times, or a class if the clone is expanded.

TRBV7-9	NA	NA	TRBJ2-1	TGTGCCAGCAGCCCCCTCTTTGAGCAGTTCTTC	CASSPLFEQFF
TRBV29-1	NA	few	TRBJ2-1	TGCAGCGCCGGACTTCTCAATGAGCAGTTCTTC	CSAGLLNEQFF
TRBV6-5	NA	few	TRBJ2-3	TGTGCCAGCAGTTATCGGGACTGGAGCACAGATACGCAGTATTTT	CASSYRDWSTDTQYF
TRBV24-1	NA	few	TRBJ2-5	TGTGCCACCAGTGACGCCCTCGGGCCCAAGGAGACCCAGTACTTC	CATSDALGPKETQYF
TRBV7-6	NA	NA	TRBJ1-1	TGTGCCAGCAGCCAAGGGCCGACTTCTAACACTGAAGCTTTCTTT	CASSQGPTSNTEAFF
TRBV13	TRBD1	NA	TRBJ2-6	TGTGCCAGCAGCCAGAGACAGGGGCGACTCTCTGGGGCCAACGTCCTGACTTTC	CASSQRQGRLSGANVLTF
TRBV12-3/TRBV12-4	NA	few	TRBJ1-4	TGTGCCAGCAGTTTGAGGGCTGAAAATGAAAAACTGTTTTTT	CASSLRAENEKLFF
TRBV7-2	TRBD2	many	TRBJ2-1	TGTGCCAGCAGCCGAGGACTAGCGGGCTACAATGAGCAGTTCTTC	CASSRGLAGYNEQFF
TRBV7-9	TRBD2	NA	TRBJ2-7	TGTGCCAGCAGCCGTAGCGGGACGAGCTCCTACGAGCAGTACTTC	CASSRSGTSSYEQYF
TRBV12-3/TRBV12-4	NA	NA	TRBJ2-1	TGTGCCAGCACCCCCTCCGGGAGTAGCGGTGAGCAGTTCTTC	CASTPSGSSGEQFF
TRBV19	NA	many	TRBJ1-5	TGTGCCAGTAGCAAAGGCGGGAGTAGCAATCAGCCCCAGCATTTT	CASSKGGSSNQPQHF
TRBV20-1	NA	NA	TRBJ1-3	TGCAGTGCTAGGCCGACAGGCCGCTCTGGAAACACCATATATTTT	CSARPTGRSGNTIYF
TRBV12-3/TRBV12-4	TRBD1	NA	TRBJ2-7	TGTGCCAGCAGGCCCACCGGGACAGGGGGCTCCTACGAGCAGTACTTC	CASRPTGTGGSYEQYF
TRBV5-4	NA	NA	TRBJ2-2	TGTGCCAGCAGCAAAGGGACTTTTTCCCCCACCGGGGAGCTGTTTTTT	CASSKGTFSPTGELFF
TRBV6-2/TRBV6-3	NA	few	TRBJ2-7	TGTGCCAGCAGTACAAACTACGAGCAGTACTTC	CASSTNYEQYF
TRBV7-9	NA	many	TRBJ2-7	TGTGCCAGCAGCCGGGGGGACAGCCCATACGAGCAGTACTTC	CASSRGDSPYEQYF
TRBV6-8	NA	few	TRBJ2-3	TGTGCCAGCAGTCGAGGGAATTTAGCAGATACGCAGTATTTT	CASSRGNLADTQYF
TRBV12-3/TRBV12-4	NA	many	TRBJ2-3	TGTGCCAGCAATGAGGGGGGGACACGCGGCACAGATACGCAGTATTTT	CASNEGGTRGTDTQYF
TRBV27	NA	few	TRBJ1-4	TGTGCCAGCAGTTTATGGGGGGCTACTAATGAAAAACTGTTTTTT	CASSLWGATNEKLFF
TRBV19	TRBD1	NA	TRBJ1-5	TGTGCCAGTAGAGGGGACAGGTCTACCAATCAGCCCCAGCATTTT	CASRGDRSTNQPQHF
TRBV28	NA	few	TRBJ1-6	TGTGCCAGCAATGTAAACAATTCACCCCTCCACTTT	CASNVNNSPLHF
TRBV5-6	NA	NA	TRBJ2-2	TGTGCCAGCAGCTTCGGTAAAAACACCGGGGAGCTGTTTTTT	CASSFGKNTGELFF
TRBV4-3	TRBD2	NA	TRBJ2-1	TGCGCCAGCAGCCAGGAGACTAGCGGGTTTTACAATGAGCAGTTCTTC	CASSQETSGFYNEQFF
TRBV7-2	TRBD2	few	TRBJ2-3	TGTGCCAGCAGCACCCGGACTAGCGGGAGTACTAAGCAGTATTTT	CASSTRTSGSTKQYF
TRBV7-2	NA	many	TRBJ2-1	TGTGCCAGCAGCTCACAAAGAAATGAGCAGTTCTTC	CASSSQRNEQFF
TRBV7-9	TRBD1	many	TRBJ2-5	TGTGCCAGCAGCGCGGGACAGGGGTGGGAGACCCAGTACTTC	CASSAGQGWETQYF
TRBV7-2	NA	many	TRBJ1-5	TGTGCCAGCAGCTTAGTGCAGGATAGCAATCAGCCCCAGCATTTT	CASSLVQDSNQPQHF
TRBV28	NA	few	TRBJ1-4	TGTGCCAGCAGTTTGGACCCAAGTGTCGGAAAACTGTTTTTT	CASSLDPSVGKLFF
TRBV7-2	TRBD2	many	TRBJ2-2	TGTGCCAGCAGCTTAGTTTGGGAAAAAGCGGGAGGCCCTCCCGGGGAGCTGTTTTTT	CASSLVWEKAGGPPGELFF
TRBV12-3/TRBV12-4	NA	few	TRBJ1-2	TGTGCCAGCAGTTTCGAGGGACCGTTTACCTCCAGCGCTGGCTACACCTTC	CASSFEGPFTSSAGYTF
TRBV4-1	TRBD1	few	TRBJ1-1	TGCGCCAGCAGCCACGGGACAGGGAGCACTGAAGCTTTCTTT	CASSHGTGSTEAFF
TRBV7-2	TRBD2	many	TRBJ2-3	TGTGCCAGCAGCTTAGAGGCGTCGCTAGCGGGACGGACAGATACGCAGTATTTT	CASSLEASLAGRTDTQYF
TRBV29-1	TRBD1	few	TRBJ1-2	TGCAGCGGGGGACAGCAAAGCTATGGCTACACCTTC	CSGGQQSYGYTF
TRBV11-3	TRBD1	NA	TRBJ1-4	TGTGCCAGCAGCCCGGGACTGTCAGGGGGACAAGATGAAAAACTGTTTTTT	CASSPGLSGGQDEKLFF
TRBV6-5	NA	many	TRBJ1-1	TGTGCCAGCAGTTACGGGGTCAGGAACACTGAAGCTTTCTTT	CASSYGVRNTEAFF
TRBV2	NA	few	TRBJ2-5	TGTGCCAGCAGGCCCGGTGAGACCCAGTACTTC	CASRPGETQYF
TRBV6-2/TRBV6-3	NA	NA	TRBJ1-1	TGTGCCAGCAGTTACTCGATGGCCGAAGCTTTCTTT	CASSYSMAEAFF
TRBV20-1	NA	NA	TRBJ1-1	TGCAGTGCCGATCCACCCGGGGACGGGAACACTGAAGCTTTCTTT	CSADPPGDGNTEAFF
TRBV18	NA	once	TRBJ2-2	TGTGCCAGCTCACCACGGGGGCTCTTGAACACCGGGGAGCTGTTTTTT	CASSPRGLLNTGELFF
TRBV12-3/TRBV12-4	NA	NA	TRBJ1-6	TGTGCCAGCAGTTACTCTAGGGGCAATTCACCCCTCCACTTT	CASSYSRGNSPLHF
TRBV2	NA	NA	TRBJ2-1	TGTGCCAGCTCGGGGCAGTCTTCCAATGAGCAGTTCTTC	CASSGQSSNEQFF
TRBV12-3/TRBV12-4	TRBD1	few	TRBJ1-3	TGTGCCAGCAGTTTGCCAGGGGGGATCTCTGGAAACACCATATATTTT	CASSLPGGISGNTIYF
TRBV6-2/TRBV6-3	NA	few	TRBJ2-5	TGTGCCAGCAGCCCACGCGGAACAGAAGAGACCCAGTACTTC	CASSPRGTEETQYF
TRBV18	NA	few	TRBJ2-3	TGTGCCAGCTCCCCGCCCAGTACACCAGATACGCAGTATTTT	CASSPPSTPDTQYF
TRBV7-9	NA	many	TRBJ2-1	TGTGCCAGCAGACTCTGGAATGAGCAGTTCTTC	CASRLWNEQFF
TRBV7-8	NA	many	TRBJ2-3	TGTGCCAGCAGCCGGAGGGTGGGGGTAGAAGATACGCAGTATTTT	CASSRRVGVEDTQYF
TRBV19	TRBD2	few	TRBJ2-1	TGTGCCAGCCGACAAAGCGGGAGTCACAATGAGCAGTTCTTC	CASRQSGSHNEQFF
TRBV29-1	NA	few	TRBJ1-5	TGCAGCGTTGAAGGTTATCTTGGCAATCAGCCCCAGCATTTT	CSVEGYLGNQPQHF